This paragraph reports one TCR beta chain. This clonotype appeared a single time. Its target antigen remains unknown. The input lacks base qualities; no much larger clone sits a single base away. Just one read gives weak support. This sample stems from a study of T-cell reconstitution after alpha-beta-depleted transplantation in children (dated by TCRdb to the mid-2010s). In the study overall: The study quantitatively tracked T-cell immune reconstitution after TCRalphabeta/CD19-depleted allogeneic hematopoietic cell transplantation in children using TCR repertoire profiling. The paper's findings and limits, for the study overall: In some patients, high TCRbeta diversity at day 60 was attributed to recipient T cells and intrathymic progenitors that had survived conditioning. Over the following months the frequencies of hyperexpanded clones went down, and after one year T-cell counts and TCRbeta diversity were mostly credited to newly produced T cells. The apparently early recovery of alphabetaT-cell counts about two months after transplant reportedly depended on only several hundred rapidly expanded clones that came from non-depleted graft cells.

Library preparation was by PCR. Sequenced on an Illumina HiSeq 2500. TCR libraries were prepared with molecular barcoding, using unique molecular identifiers to normalize TCRbeta repertoire quantification. TCRdb's own reprocessing of the public reads used fastp at Q25 and MiXCR and kept productive beta chains. Rows with one shared CDR3 protein collapse into an entry with the most common genes and DNA. A total of 540,000 or so distinct CDR3 sequences appear in this sample, 23% of them only once. In total, the top ten clones hold around 14% of the sample. Per the publication, the treatment or condition label means: allogeneic hematopoietic cell transplantation with graft depleted of TCRalphabeta T cells and CD19 B cells. The children who served as transplant recipients had been given grafts of TCRalphabeta/CD19-depleted allogeneic hematopoietic cells. CDR1 and CDR2 (SGHRS, YFSETQ) derive from the germline V gene. The cysteine opens and the phenylalanine closes a CDR3 of 14 amino acids. The only DNA kept is the CDR3, 42 bases in frame from the first base. V is shortened by 0 bases, J by 1 base, and the region joining them spans 7 bases.

This material consisted of PBMCs, mostly from graft donor cells, taken 360 days after TCRalphabeta/CD19-depleted stem cell transplant. This sequence uses TRBV5-1 and TRBJ1-1, with the D gene not confidently named. This TCR derives from a boy in the first two years of life who had a stem cell transplant for acute myeloid leukemia, so the T cells may come from the graft donor. Read as DNA, the sequence is TGCGCCAGCAGCTTGGCCATAGAGAACACTGAAGCTTTCTTT. This codes for CASSLAIENTEAFF.